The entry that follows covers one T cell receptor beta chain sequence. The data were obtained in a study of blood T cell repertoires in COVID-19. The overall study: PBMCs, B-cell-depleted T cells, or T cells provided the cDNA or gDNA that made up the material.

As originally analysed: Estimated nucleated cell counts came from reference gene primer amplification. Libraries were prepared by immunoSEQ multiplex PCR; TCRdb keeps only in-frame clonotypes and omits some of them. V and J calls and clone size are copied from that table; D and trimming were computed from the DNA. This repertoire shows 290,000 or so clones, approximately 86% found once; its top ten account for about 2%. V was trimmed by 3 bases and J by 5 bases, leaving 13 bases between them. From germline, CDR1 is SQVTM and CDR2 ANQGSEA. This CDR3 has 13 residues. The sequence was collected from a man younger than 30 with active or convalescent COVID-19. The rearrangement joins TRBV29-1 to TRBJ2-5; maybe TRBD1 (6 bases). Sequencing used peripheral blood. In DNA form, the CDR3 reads TGCAGCGTTGAGACAGGTCCTGGGGAGACCCAGTACTTC. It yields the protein CSVETGPGETQYF.